This T cell receptor beta chain was found in a study of identical twins. The CDR3 runs 17 residues. Germline-derived CDR1 and CDR2 are MGHDK and SYGVNS. The V and J ends lost 5 bases and 3 bases respectively, with 22 bases between them. This clonotype was seen a handful of times. TCRdb used MiXCR to reprocess the 5' RACE reads, holding one entry per CDR3 protein. The sample contains some 1,700,000 distinct CDR3 sequences, 25% to 35% of which appear only once. Sample: cord blood. The chain recombines TRBV25-1 with TRBJ1-1; D is undetermined. The TCR comes from a newborn girl in good health. This CDR3 reads CASSNERTGPAHTEAFF. The CDR3, as DNA: TGTGCCAGCAGTAACGAGCGGACGGGTCCAGCTCACACTGAAGCTTTCTTT.